A single sample is the source of the 5 T cell receptor beta chains below, sequenced in a study of shared clonotypes between healthy human individuals. TCRdb's copy holds only in-frame clones and misses some; the assay was immunoSEQ multiplex PCR. The data contain around 500,000 clones, more than 75% of them seen just once; the ten biggest clones take up about 11%. The sequenced sample was PBMCs. The receptors shown here come from a woman in her forties in good health. Some clones in this sample may be carry-over from other donors' samples.

This clone was counted only a few times. The genes are TRBV19 and TRBJ1-5; no firm D call. This CDR3 region has 15 residues. V shed 4 bases and J shed 0 bases, with 10 bases lying between them. Germline values: CDR1 LNHDA, CDR2 SQIVND (reference sequence). CDR3 loop: CASSTPQGSNQPQHF. CDR3 coding DNA: TGTGCCAGTAGTACGCCCCAAGGTAGCAATCAGCCCCAGCATTTT. Using reference TRBV19 and TRBJ1-5 for the parts outside the CDR3, the full variable domain is DGGITQSPKYLFRKEGQNVTLSCEQNLNHDAMYWYRQDPGQGLRLIYYSQIVNDFQKGDIAEGYSVSREKKESFPLTVTSAQKNPTAFYLCASSTPQGSNQPQHFGDGTRLSIL.

The chain employs TRBV5-8 and TRBJ2-5, with D tentatively TRBD1 or TRBD2 (5 bases each). Germline assignment: CDR1 SGHTS and CDR2 YDEGEE. Trimming stripped 1 base from V and 5 bases from J, with 15 bases between. The CDR3 has 15 residues. This chain's CDR3 is CASSLMREGRETQYF. CDR3 sequence (DNA): TGTGCCAGCAGCTTGATGCGTGAGGGACGGGAGACCCAGTACTTC.

This chain joins TRBV6-6 and TRBJ2-1, with D perhaps matching TRBD2 (6 bases). Germline assignment: CDR1 MNHNY and CDR2 SVGAGI (reference sequence). The V and J ends lost 0 bases and 8 bases respectively, with 8 bases between them. The CDR3 sequence is 13 residues long. The CDR3 region has the DNA TGTGCCAGCAGTTACTCGACGGGGGATGAGCAGTTCTTC. Translated, it gives CASSYSTGDEQFF.

The gene calls are TRBV5-4 and TRBJ2-7, with a possible D match to TRBD1 (6 bases). Germline V CDR1 and CDR2: SGHNT, YYREEE (reference sequence). Trimming took 1 base from V and 2 from J, leaving 10 bases between them. The CDR3 loop spans 14 amino acids. CDR3 residues: CASSLNRAPYEQYF. The CDR3 DNA sequence: TGTGCCAGCAGCTTGAACAGGGCCCCCTACGAGCAGTACTTC.

This chain uses TRBV9 with TRBJ2-7; D may be TRBD2 (6 bases). The CDR3 runs to 15 residues. Trimming cost V 2 bases and J 0 bases, with 12 bases left between them. CDR1 and CDR2 from the germline V gene are SGDLS and YYNGEE. CDR3 sequence reads: CASSVGLLSSYEQYF. CDR3 nucleotides: TGTGCCAGCAGCGTGGGACTCCTCAGCTCCTACGAGCAGTACTTC.